These 16 T cell receptor beta chains originate from one sample sequenced in a study of CD8+ T cells in alopecia areata. Five or six patients had their CD4+ cells sorted into CD25+CD127- cells. Sequencing templates came from extracted RNA that was reverse transcribed into cDNA. The method was immunoSEQ multiplex PCR; TCRdb's version includes in-frame clones alone and lacks a portion of them. The profile shows some 8,000 clones, around 64% of them singletons. Sequencing was done on a sample of CD4+ Tregs sorted from blood. All receptors come from a human donor with alopecia areata.

This chain connects TRBV28 to TRBJ2-7, with D possibly matching TRBD2 (5 bases). The ends were cut back, 2 bases at V and 3 bases at J, with 14 bases in the middle. The CDR3 runs to 15 residues. From germline, CDR1 is MDHEN and CDR2 SYDVKM. The CDR3 DNA reads as TGTGCCAGCAGTTTAACTTATCGGGGTTTCTACGAGCAGTACTTC. This sequence encodes CASSLTYRGFYEQYF. The variable domain in full, with the rest retrieved from reference TRBV28 and TRBJ2-7, is DVKVTQSSRYLVKRTGEKVFLECVQDMDHENMFWYRQDPGLGLRLIYFSYDVKMKEKGDIPEGYSVSREKKERFSLILESASTNQTSMYLCASSLTYRGFYEQYFGPGTRLTVT.

The chain is built from TRBV5-4 and TRBJ1-2; 9 nucleotides match TRBD1. Trimming removed 6 bases from V and 5 bases from J; junction bases left unmatched: 5. CDR1 is SGHNT, CDR2 YYREEE, per germline (reference sequence). This CDR3 region has 13 residues. The CDR3 region is CASTTGGKYGYTF. CDR3 in DNA: TGTGCCAGCACAACAGGGGGCAAGTATGGCTACACCTTC.

The rearrangement joins TRBV18 to TRBJ1-4; D is perhaps TRBD1 (6 bases). Looked up from germline, CDR1 is KGHSH and CDR2 is LQKENI. Deletions cut 6 bases from V and 7 bases from J, with 15 bases between. The CDR3 contains 14 residues. For the CDR3, the DNA is TGTGCCAGCTCGCCTGGACAGTCTGGTGAAAAACTGTTTTTT. Encoded protein: CASSPGQSGEKLFF.

This clone showed up just once. The chain employs TRBV7-8 and TRBJ2-5; D not certain. Germline CDR1 and CDR2: SGHVS and FQNEAQ. The V and J ends lost 3 bases and 2 bases respectively, with 7 bases between them. The length of the CDR3 is 13 residues. The CDR3 coding sequence is TGTGCCAGCAGCTTCGGGCGTCAAGAGACCCAGTACTTC. Protein sequence: CASSFGRQETQYF.

This chain joins TRBV11-2 and TRBJ2-7; D is perhaps TRBD2 (5 bases). The CDR3 runs to 13 residues. V gave up 5 bases and J gave up 2 bases, with 10 bases separating them. The germline V gene has CDR1 SGHAT and CDR2 FQNNGV. The CDR3 is CASSGSGTYEQYF. The CDR3 nucleotides read TGTGCCAGCAGCGGCAGCGGCACCTACGAGCAGTACTTC.

This sequence joins TRBV27 and TRBJ2-3; 13 nucleotides align to TRBD2. This CDR3 contains 17 residues. The V segment lost 5 bases and the J segment 5 bases; nucleotides outside the gene matches: 10. CDR1 and CDR2 (germline): MNHEY, SMNVEV (reference sequence). The CDR3 reads CASSPGRTSGGGDTQYF. The CDR3 bases are TGTGCCAGCAGTCCCGGTAGGACTAGCGGGGGAGGAGATACGCAGTATTTT.

The chain is built from TRBV5-1 and TRBJ2-7, with D possibly being TRBD1 (7 bases). V shed 2 bases and J shed 3 bases, with 15 bases lying between them. The CDR3 is 15 residues long. The germline gives CDR1 SGHRS, CDR2 YFSETQ. This CDR3 reads CASSFRGTANYEQYF. The CDR3 DNA reads TGCGCCAGCAGCTTCCGCGGGACAGCAAACTACGAGCAGTACTTC.

V gene TRBV28 combines with J gene TRBJ2-5; D perhaps matches TRBD2 (5 bases). This CDR3 is built from 15 residues. Trimming cost V 6 bases and J 9 bases, with 23 bases left between them. Germline loops: CDR1 MDHEN, CDR2 SYDVKM. The DNA for the CDR3 is TGTGCCAGCAGCCCGGTTTTGGCCCTGGCGCGGGCCCAGTACTTC. Encoded protein: CASSPVLALARAQYF.

This chain's CDR3 is CASSLRFGQGGSYEQYF. CDR3 nucleotide sequence: TGCGCCAGCAGCTTGAGGTTTGGGCAGGGTGGTTCCTACGAGCAGTACTTC. This chain uses TRBV5-1 with TRBJ2-7; D may be TRBD1 (5 bases). V was cut by 1 base and J by 1 base, with 18 bases left in between. The CDR3 has 17 amino acids. Germline V lookup: CDR1 SGHRS, CDR2 YFSETQ.

This rearrangement joins TRBV28 to TRBJ1-5; 9 bases line up with TRBD1. The CDR3 consists of 15 residues. The trim removed 5 bases at V and 7 bases at J, leaving 9 bases unmatched. Germline-derived CDR1 and CDR2 are MDHEN and SYDVKM. CDR3 region: CASSMPGQGLQPQHF. CDR3 coding DNA: TGTGCCAGCAGTATGCCGGGACAGGGATTGCAGCCCCAGCATTTT.

This clone was detected a few times. The gene calls are TRBV7-2 and TRBJ2-1; 9 bases are shared with TRBD1. CDR3 length: 15 residues. Germline values: CDR1 SGHTA, CDR2 FQGNSA. Trimming removed 5 bases from V and 2 bases from J; junction bases left unmatched: 4. The CDR3 is CASSRGQGTYNEQFF. The CDR3 DNA reads TGTGCCAGCAGCCGGGGACAGGGCACCTACAATGAGCAGTTCTTC.

V gene TRBV7-2 combines with J gene TRBJ1-5; D gene unclear. Trimming removed 3 bases from V and 3 bases from J, with 12 bases in between. This CDR3 is built from 15 residues. In germline, CDR1 is SGHTA, CDR2 FQGNSA. CDR3 protein: CASSFSHANNQPQHF. The CDR3, as DNA: TGTGCCAGCAGCTTCTCCCACGCCAACAATCAGCCCCAGCATTTT.

This chain joins TRBV5-5 and TRBJ1-1, with D possibly being TRBD1 (6 bases). V lost 4 bases, J lost 3 bases, and 13 bases lay in between. This CDR3 comprises 14 residues. The V gene's germline CDR1 is SGHKS and CDR2 YYEKEE (reference sequence). The CDR3 region is CASSPTNRDTEAFF. As DNA, the CDR3 is TGTGCCAGCAGCCCCACTAACAGGGACACTGAAGCTTTCTTT.

The V call is TRBV27, the J call TRBJ2-5; 9 positions agree with TRBD2. From germline, CDR1 is MNHEY and CDR2 SMNVEV (reference sequence). The CDR3 totals 14 residues. V dropped 2 bases and J dropped 9; count of bases not matched to a gene: 7. The CDR3: CASSLVLAGRPQYF. The CDR3 DNA is TGTGCCAGCAGTTTAGTGCTAGCGGGGCGGCCCCAGTACTTC.

The chain recombines TRBV27 with TRBJ2-1, with D perhaps TRBD1 (6 bases). The CDR3 loop spans 14 amino acids. Germline lookup yields CDR1 MNHEY and CDR2 SMNVEV (reference sequence). V was pared by 6 bases and J by 6 bases, with 15 bases between. The CDR3 DNA reads as TGTGCCAGCAGCCCCTCAGGGGACGGCAATGAGCAGTTCTTC. Its translation: CASSPSGDGNEQFF.

The chain recombines TRBV30 with TRBJ2-3; 7 positions agree with TRBD2. The CDR3 runs 14 residues. Trimming removed 0 bases from V and 4 bases from J; junction bases left unmatched: 4. Germline V gene sequence: CDR1 GTSNPN, CDR2 SVGIG (reference sequence). DNA for the CDR3: TGTGCCTGGAGTGTAAAGGGAGGGCCAGATACGCAGTATTTT. Its protein product is CAWSVKGGPDTQYF. The variable domain in full, completed from reference TRBV30 and TRBJ2-3, reads SQTIHQWPATLVQPVGSPLSLECTVEGTSNPNLYWYRQAAGRGLQLLFYSVGIGQISSEVPQNLSASRPQDRQFILSSKKLLLSDSGFYLCAWSVKGGPDTQYFGPGTRLTVL.